What follows describes a single T cell receptor beta chain. The study used a library that attached unique molecular identifiers to individual cDNA molecules. TCRdb re-derived calls from the RACE reads in MiXCR, one entry per CDR3 protein. Of around 380,000 distinct CDR3 sequences listed, around 5% are singletons. The data originate from a study of human T cells and chemical hapten exposure. Germline V gene lookup returns CDR1 SGDLS and CDR2 YYNGEE. This CDR3 contains 18 residues. V gave up 0 bases and J gave up 1 base, with 19 bases separating them. Time point reported: patch test 1, 2 weeks after DPC sensitization. As to treatment: therapeutic diphenylcyclopropenone sensitization with weekly scalp DPC. Those who donated were patients with alopecia, 18 to 70 years of age, and suitable for DPC. The starting material, unfractionated whole blood, was used for total RNA extraction.

This rearrangement joins TRBV9 to TRBJ1-1; D uncertain. This TCR derives from a woman aged 50 to 65 with alopecia areata. Some clones in this sample may be carry-over from other donors' samples. Sequencing used whole blood, obtained in connection with sensitization to the hapten diphenylcyclopropenone (DPC). CDR3 nucleotides: TGTGCCAGCAGCGTAGTAGAGGGTGGAGGGAAAAGGAACACTGAAGCTTTCTTT. This gives the protein CASSVVEGGGKRNTEAFF.